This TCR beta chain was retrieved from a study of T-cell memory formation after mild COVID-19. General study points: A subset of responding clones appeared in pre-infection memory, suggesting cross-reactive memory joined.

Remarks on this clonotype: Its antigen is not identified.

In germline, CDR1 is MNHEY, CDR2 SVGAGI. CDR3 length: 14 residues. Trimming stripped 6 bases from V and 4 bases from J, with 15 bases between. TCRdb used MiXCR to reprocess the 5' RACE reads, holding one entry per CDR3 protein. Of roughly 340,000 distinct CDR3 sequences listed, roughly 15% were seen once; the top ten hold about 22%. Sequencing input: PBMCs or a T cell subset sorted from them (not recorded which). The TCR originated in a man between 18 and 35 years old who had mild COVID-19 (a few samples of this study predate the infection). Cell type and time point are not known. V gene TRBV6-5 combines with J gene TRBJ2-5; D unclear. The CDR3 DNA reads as TGTGCCAGCAGCGAAACACCGTGGGGAGAGACCCAGTACTTC. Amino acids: CASSETPWGETQYF.